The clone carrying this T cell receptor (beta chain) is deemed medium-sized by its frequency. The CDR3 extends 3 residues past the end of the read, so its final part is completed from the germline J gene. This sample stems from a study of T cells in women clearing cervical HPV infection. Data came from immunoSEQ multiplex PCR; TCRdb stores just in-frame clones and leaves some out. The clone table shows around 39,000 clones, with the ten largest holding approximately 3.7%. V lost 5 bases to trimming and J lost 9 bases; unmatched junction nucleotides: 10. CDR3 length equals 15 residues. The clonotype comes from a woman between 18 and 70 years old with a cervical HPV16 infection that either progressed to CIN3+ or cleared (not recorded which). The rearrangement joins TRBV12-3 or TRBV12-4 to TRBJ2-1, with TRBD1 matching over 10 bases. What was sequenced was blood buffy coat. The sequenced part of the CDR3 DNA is TGTGCCAGCAGTCTCTCCGGGACAGGGGCCGCTGAG. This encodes CASSLSGTGAAE. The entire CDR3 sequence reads CASSLSGTGAAEQFF.